This TCR beta chain is drawn from a study of identical twins. The table lists this clonotype with many counts. V lost 6 bases, J lost 1 base, and 8 bases lay in between. The CDR3 spans 13 residues. A single record per CDR3 protein comes from TCRdb applying MiXCR to the 5' RACE reads. This sample has nearly 900,000 distinct CDR3 sequences, with around 12% found just once. Another study also made use of these data, one on yellow fever vaccine responses in identical twins.

The chain uses TRBV12-3 or TRBV12-4 and TRBJ2-3; D call uncertain. The TCR comes from a young woman in good health. Sequenced: PBMCs. CDR3 bases: TGTGCCAGCAGCCCGTTCGGCACAGATACGCAGTATTTT. It encodes CASSPFGTDTQYF.